These T cell receptor beta chains were read from a single sample in a study of blood T cells in healthy people across ages. TCRdb independently ran MiXCR on the 5' RACE reads; one entry per CDR3 protein. The sample carries about 840,000 distinct CDR3 sequences, 29% recorded once. The same data also went into a second study, on T cells of mothers and their children.

Sequences were obtained from blood. The receptors stem from a woman aged 40 to 50 in good health. Both conserved end residues are part of each CDR3.

CDR3 length	V gene	J gene	CDR3 protein
13	TRBV6-5	TRBJ2-5	CASASGGKETQYF
12	TRBV29-1	TRBJ2-3	CSVDQTADTQYF
14	TRBV6-1	TRBJ2-5	CASSYGTTSNEQYF
12	TRBV25-1	TRBJ2-7	CASSVASYEQYF
15	TRBV4-1	TRBJ1-2	CASSQISKPNYGYTF
14	TRBV10-3	TRBJ1-2	CAISEVTNSYGYTF
19	TRBV12-3/TRBV12-4	TRBJ2-4	CASSARGAAGPIAKNIQYF
13	TRBV2	TRBJ2-3	CASSEQNTDTQYF
14	TRBV6-1	TRBJ1-1	CASVLGTRNTEAFF
14	TRBV20-1	TRBJ2-3	CSAENRGGTDAQYF
13	TRBV5-4	TRBJ1-1	CASGGAQNTEAFF
16	TRBV7-9	TRBJ2-5	CASSNPLGSITETQYF
13	TRBV28	TRBJ2-3	CATSGTPADTQYF
15	TRBV6-2/TRBV6-3	TRBJ2-7	CASAKLRGLGYDQYF
13	TRBV20-1	TRBJ2-5	CSAGLGAQETQYF
15	TRBV28	TRBJ2-1	CASSVSNMGLLEQFF
19	TRBV3-1	TRBJ2-1	CASSLRGASGGARRNEQFF
13	TRBV27	TRBJ2-7	CASSFAGDYEQYF
17	TRBV6-5	TRBJ1-6	CASSNLFASEANSPLHF
12	TRBV29-1	TRBJ1-2	CSVEYSSYGYTF
16	TRBV12-3/TRBV12-4	TRBJ1-2	CASSLGPSGGEYGYTF
14	TRBV7-9	TRBJ1-2	CASSLRGAQDGYTF
14	TRBV20-1	TRBJ1-5	CSAIRDRGIDAQHF
13	TRBV29-1	TRBJ1-3	CSVGQGTGNTIYF